These T cell receptor beta chains were read from a single sample in a study of T-cell reconstitution after alpha-beta-depleted transplantation in children. TCRdb reprocessed the PCR reads via MiXCR and lists one record per CDR3 protein. The repertoire holds hundreds of thousands of distinct CDR3 sequences, with about 17% as singletons. The starting material was PBMCs, mostly from graft donor cells, obtained 360 days after TCRalphabeta/CD19-depleted stem cell transplant. These receptors were obtained from a boy in the first two years of life who had a stem cell transplant for Wiskott-Aldrich syndrome, so the T cells may come from the graft donor. Each CDR3 is given with its conserved first and last residue. D genes are given only for firm matches. Expanded clones get a size class; other rows say once, few or many, or leave the size out.

v_call,d_call,clone_size,j_call,cdr3_aa,cdr3_nt
TRBV3-1,.,.,TRBJ2-5,CASSQTSRSQETQYF,TGTGCCAGCAGCCAAACTAGTAGATCCCAAGAGACCCAGTACTTC
TRBV5-1,.,.,TRBJ2-5,CASSLLGGVGQETQYF,TGCGCCAGCAGCTTGCTAGGCGGGGTCGGCCAAGAGACCCAGTACTTC
TRBV27,.,.,TRBJ1-1,CASSPLTGVMNTEAFF,TGTGCCAGCAGTCCGCTGACAGGAGTAATGAACACTGAAGCTTTCTTT
TRBV6-2/TRBV6-3,.,.,TRBJ2-4,CASSHAAVSKNIQYF,TGTGCCAGCAGCCACGCAGCGGTCTCCAAAAACATTCAGTACTTC
TRBV5-1,.,.,TRBJ1-1,CASSPIPGRMNTEAFF,TGCGCCAGCAGCCCCATACCCGGACGGATGAACACTGAAGCTTTCTTT
TRBV4-1,.,few,TRBJ2-4,CASSQNRPKNIQYF,TGCGCCAGCAGCCAGAACAGGCCCAAAAACATTCAGTACTTC
TRBV7-2,.,.,TRBJ1-1,CASSRDWVMNTEAFF,TGTGCCAGCAGCCGTGACTGGGTCATGAACACTGAAGCTTTCTTT
TRBV12-3/TRBV12-4,.,many,TRBJ2-3,CASSFELASLPTDTQYF,TGTGCCAGCAGTTTTGAGCTAGCGTCACTACCCACAGATACGCAGTATTTT
TRBV5-6,.,.,TRBJ2-2,CARGPRFTGELFF,TGTGCCAGGGGGCCCAGGTTCACCGGGGAGCTGTTTTTT
TRBV29-1,.,few,TRBJ2-7,CSVRAGPRQYEQYF,TGCAGCGTTCGTGCCGGCCCCCGACAGTACGAGCAGTACTTC
TRBV12-3/TRBV12-4,TRBD1,.,TRBJ2-3,CASTQTGGTDTQYF,TGTGCCAGCACTCAGACAGGGGGGACAGATACGCAGTATTTT
TRBV12-3/TRBV12-4,TRBD1,many,TRBJ2-7,CASSHGDRLEQYF,TGTGCCAGCAGCCACGGGGACAGGCTCGAGCAGTACTTC
TRBV5-1,.,few,TRBJ2-1,CASSWKRGEQFF,TGCGCCAGCAGCTGGAAGAGGGGAGAGCAGTTCTTC
TRBV25-1,.,.,TRBJ1-1,CASSFGVGNTEAFF,TGTGCCAGCAGTTTTGGCGTAGGAAACACTGAAGCTTTCTTT
TRBV20-1,TRBD1,.,TRBJ2-7,CSARDRDSGGYEQYF,TGCAGTGCTAGAGATCGTGACTCAGGGGGCTACGAGCAGTACTTC
TRBV6-5,TRBD1,.,TRBJ2-7,CASSSVPKQGAYEQYF,TGTGCCAGCAGTTCCGTGCCAAAACAGGGGGCCTACGAGCAGTACTTC
TRBV18,.,.,TRBJ2-5,CASSPVYQETQYF,TGTGCCAGCTCACCTGTGTACCAAGAGACCCAGTACTTC
TRBV20-1,.,few,TRBJ2-1,CSARKATSWDEQFF,TGCAGTGCTAGAAAGGCTACTAGCTGGGATGAGCAGTTCTTC
TRBV3-1,.,few,TRBJ2-7,CASSQVGEQYF,TGTGCCAGCAGCCAAGTCGGCGAGCAGTACTTC
TRBV24-1,.,few,TRBJ2-2,CATSQPGPNTGELFF,TGTGCCACCAGTCAACCGGGACCTAACACCGGGGAGCTGTTTTTT
TRBV6-1,TRBD1,few,TRBJ2-7,CASRNDRGQFSEQYF,TGTGCCAGCAGGAACGACAGGGGGCAATTTAGCGAGCAGTACTTC
TRBV7-8,.,few,TRBJ2-6,CASSPHGSGANVLTF,TGTGCCAGCAGCCCACACGGCTCTGGGGCCAACGTCCTGACTTTC
TRBV3-1,TRBD1,many,TRBJ2-1,CASSPRTGAIDEQFF,TGTGCCAGCAGCCCCCGAACAGGGGCCATAGATGAGCAGTTCTTC
TRBV29-1,.,.,TRBJ2-1,CSVAKLAVNEQFF,TGCAGCGTTGCGAAACTAGCAGTAAATGAGCAGTTCTTC
TRBV20-1,.,.,TRBJ1-2,CSALPRGGDYGYTF,TGCAGTGCTCTTCCCAGGGGAGGCGACTATGGCTACACCTTC
TRBV20-1,.,many,TRBJ2-7,CSAIRESYEQYF,TGCAGTGCCATACGGGAGTCCTACGAGCAGTACTTC
TRBV28,TRBD2,.,TRBJ2-1,CASSLPRGSGGKRGEQFF,TGTGCCAGCAGTTTACCTCGGGGTAGCGGGGGAAAAAGGGGAGAGCAGTTCTTC
TRBV7-6,.,few,TRBJ2-5,CASSYRQQETQYF,TGTGCCAGCAGCTACCGACAGCAAGAGACCCAGTACTTC
TRBV2,TRBD1,.,TRBJ1-5,CASSELGQGDQPQHF,TGTGCCAGCAGTGAATTGGGACAGGGAGATCAGCCCCAGCATTTT
TRBV15,.,.,TRBJ1-4,CATSRVAGRDREKLFF,TGTGCCACCAGCAGAGTGGCTGGACGGGACCGCGAAAAACTGTTTTTT
TRBV6-2/TRBV6-3,TRBD2,.,TRBJ2-3,CASSSLATRTDTQYF,TGTGCCAGCAGCTCACTAGCGACCCGCACAGATACGCAGTATTTT
TRBV3-1,.,.,TRBJ2-1,CASSQDRGTHSYNEQFF,TGTGCCAGCAGCCAAGATAGGGGGACCCACTCCTACAATGAGCAGTTCTTC
TRBV4-1,.,few,TRBJ2-7,CASSQEEGRTYEQYF,TGCGCCAGCAGCCAAGAGGAAGGGAGAACCTACGAGCAGTACTTC
TRBV29-1,.,few,TRBJ1-2,CSAGWSYGYTF,TGCAGCGCCGGATGGAGCTATGGCTACACCTTC
TRBV19,.,few,TRBJ1-4,CASRDGVNEKLFF,TGTGCCAGTAGGGACGGTGTTAATGAAAAACTGTTTTTT
TRBV5-1,TRBD1,.,TRBJ2-1,CASSYHTDRADYNEQFF,TGCGCCAGCAGCTACCATACGGACAGGGCCGACTACAATGAGCAGTTCTTC
TRBV7-6,.,.,TRBJ1-1,CASSLAPGRGTEAFF,TGTGCCAGCAGCTTAGCGCCGGGGCGCGGGACTGAAGCTTTCTTT
TRBV6-1,TRBD1,few,TRBJ2-7,CASRSAPGQSSYEQYF,TGTGCCAGCAGATCCGCTCCGGGACAGAGCTCCTACGAGCAGTACTTC
TRBV5-1,TRBD2,.,TRBJ2-1,CASSLTLAQYNEQFF,TGCGCCAGCAGCTTGACACTAGCGCAATACAATGAGCAGTTCTTC
TRBV27,.,.,TRBJ1-6,CASSFFDSNSPLHF,TGTGCCAGCAGTTTTTTTGACAGCAATTCACCCCTCCACTTT
TRBV12-3/TRBV12-4,TRBD2,.,TRBJ2-3,CATKRGGTDTQYF,TGTGCCACCAAGCGGGGGGGCACAGATACGCAGTATTTT
TRBV6-2/TRBV6-3,TRBD2,.,TRBJ2-7,CATGLAGLTKQYF,TGTGCCACAGGACTAGCGGGATTAACCAAGCAGTACTTC
TRBV10-3,TRBD2,few,TRBJ2-5,CAISSSRTSGREETQYF,TGTGCCATCAGTTCCAGCCGGACTAGCGGGAGGGAGGAGACCCAGTACTTC
TRBV12-3/TRBV12-4,.,few,TRBJ2-7,CASTSGGLSYEQYF,TGTGCCAGCACCTCCGGGGGGCTCTCCTACGAGCAGTACTTC
TRBV12-3/TRBV12-4,.,.,TRBJ2-5,CASSFLGRFNQETQYF,TGTGCCAGCAGTTTTTTGGGAAGGTTTAACCAAGAGACCCAGTACTTC
TRBV15,.,few,TRBJ2-7,CATSRLQFLSYEQYF,TGTGCCACCAGCAGATTACAGTTTCTCTCCTACGAGCAGTACTTC
TRBV7-9,.,.,TRBJ2-1,CASSLSRIASNEQFF,TGTGCCAGCAGCTTATCGCGGATAGCGTCCAATGAGCAGTTCTTC
TRBV12-3/TRBV12-4,TRBD2,few,TRBJ2-1,CASSSGTSLFYNEQFF,TGTGCCAGCAGTTCCGGGACTAGCCTCTTCTACAATGAGCAGTTCTTC
TRBV10-2,TRBD1,few,TRBJ1-2,CASSEKRDRGKLRYGYTF,TGCGCCAGCAGTGAGAAGCGGGACAGGGGCAAACTCCGCTATGGCTACACCTTC
TRBV7-2,.,few,TRBJ2-7,CASSFGRVEQYF,TGTGCCAGCAGCTTTGGGCGGGTCGAGCAGTACTTC
TRBV20-1,TRBD2,many,TRBJ2-3,CSASGGASTDTQYF,TGCAGTGCCAGCGGGGGGGCTAGCACAGATACGCAGTATTTT
TRBV12-3/TRBV12-4,TRBD2,.,TRBJ2-4,CASRLAGGNIQYF,TGTGCCAGCAGATTAGCGGGAGGGAACATTCAGTACTTC
TRBV27,.,few,TRBJ2-1,CASSLLSLVGEQFF,TGTGCCAGCAGCCTCCTCTCTCTCGTGGGTGAGCAGTTCTTC
TRBV11-3,.,.,TRBJ1-4,CASRLRADGNEKLFF,TGTGCCAGCAGGCTCCGGGCCGACGGGAATGAAAAACTGTTTTTT
TRBV4-3,.,few,TRBJ2-7,CASSRWTFAYEQYF,TGCGCCAGCAGCCGCTGGACGTTTGCCTACGAGCAGTACTTC
TRBV19,TRBD1,once,TRBJ2-7,CASSRQGPGYEQYF,TGTGCCAGTAGCCGACAGGGCCCTGGGTACGAGCAGTACTTC
TRBV7-9,TRBD2,.,TRBJ2-5,CASSLLTGGASETQYF,TGTGCCAGCAGCTTATTGACCGGGGGGGCTTCGGAGACCCAGTACTTC